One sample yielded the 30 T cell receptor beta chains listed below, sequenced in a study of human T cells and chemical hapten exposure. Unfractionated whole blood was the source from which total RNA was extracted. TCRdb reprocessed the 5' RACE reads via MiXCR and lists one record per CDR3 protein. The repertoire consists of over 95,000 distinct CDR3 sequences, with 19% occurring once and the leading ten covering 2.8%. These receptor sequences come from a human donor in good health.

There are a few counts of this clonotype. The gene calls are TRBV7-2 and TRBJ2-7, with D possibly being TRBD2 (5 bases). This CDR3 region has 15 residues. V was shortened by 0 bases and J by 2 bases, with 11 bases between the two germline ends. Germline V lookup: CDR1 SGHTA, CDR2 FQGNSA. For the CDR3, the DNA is TGTGCCAGCAGCTTAGCGCTTCCGGGGACCTACGAGCAGTACTTC. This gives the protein CASSLALPGTYEQYF.

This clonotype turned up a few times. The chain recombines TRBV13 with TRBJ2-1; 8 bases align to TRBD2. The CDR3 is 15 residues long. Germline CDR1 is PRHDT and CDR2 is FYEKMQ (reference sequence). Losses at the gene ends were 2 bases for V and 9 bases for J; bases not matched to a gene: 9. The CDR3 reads CASSLRPSGSLEQFF. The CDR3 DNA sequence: TGTGCCAGCAGCTTAAGGCCTAGCGGGTCACTTGAGCAGTTCTTC.

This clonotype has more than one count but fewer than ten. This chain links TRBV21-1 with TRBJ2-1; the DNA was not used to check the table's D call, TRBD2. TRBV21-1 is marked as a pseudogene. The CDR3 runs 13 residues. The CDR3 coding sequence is TGTGCCAGCCGGAGCGGGAGGGCCGTTGAGCAGTTCTTC. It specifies CASRSGRAVEQFF.

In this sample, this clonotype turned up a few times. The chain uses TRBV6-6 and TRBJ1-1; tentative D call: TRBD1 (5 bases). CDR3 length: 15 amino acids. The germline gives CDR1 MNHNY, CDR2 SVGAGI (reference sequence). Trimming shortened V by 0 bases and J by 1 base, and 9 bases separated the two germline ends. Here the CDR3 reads CASSYSATENTEAFF. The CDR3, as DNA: TGTGCCAGCAGTTACTCAGCGACAGAGAACACTGAAGCTTTCTTT.

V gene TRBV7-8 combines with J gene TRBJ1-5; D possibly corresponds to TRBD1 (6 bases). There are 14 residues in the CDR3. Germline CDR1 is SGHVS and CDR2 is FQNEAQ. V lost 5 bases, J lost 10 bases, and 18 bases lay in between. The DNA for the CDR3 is TGTGCCAGCAGCACAAGAACAGGGTTCGAACCCCAGCATTTT. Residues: CASSTRTGFEPQHF. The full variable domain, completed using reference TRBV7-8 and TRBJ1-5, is GAGVSQSPRYKVAKRGQDVALRCDPISGHVSLFWYQQALGQGPEFLTYFQNEAQLDKSGLPSDRFFAERPEGSVSTLKIQRTQQEDSAVYLCASSTRTGFEPQHFGDGTRLSIL.

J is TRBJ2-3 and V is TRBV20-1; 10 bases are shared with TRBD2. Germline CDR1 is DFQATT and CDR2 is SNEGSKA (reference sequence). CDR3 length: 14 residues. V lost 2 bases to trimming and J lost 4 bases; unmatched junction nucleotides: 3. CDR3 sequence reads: CSARKLAGADTQYF. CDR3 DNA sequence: TGCAGTGCTAGAAAGCTAGCGGGAGCAGATACGCAGTATTTT.

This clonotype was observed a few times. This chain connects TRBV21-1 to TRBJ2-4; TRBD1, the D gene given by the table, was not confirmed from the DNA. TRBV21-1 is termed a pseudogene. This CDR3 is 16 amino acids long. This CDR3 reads CASAEDREVAKNIQYF. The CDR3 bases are TGTGCCAGCGCAGAGGACAGGGAAGTAGCCAAAAACATTCAGTACTTC.

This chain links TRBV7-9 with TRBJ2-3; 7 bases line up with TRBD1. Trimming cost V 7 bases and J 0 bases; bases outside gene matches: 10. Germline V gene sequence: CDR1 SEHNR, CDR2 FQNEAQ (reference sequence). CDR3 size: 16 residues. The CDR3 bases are TGTGCCAGCATAAGAGCACTGACAGGGAGCACAGATACGCAGTATTTT. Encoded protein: CASIRALTGSTDTQYF.

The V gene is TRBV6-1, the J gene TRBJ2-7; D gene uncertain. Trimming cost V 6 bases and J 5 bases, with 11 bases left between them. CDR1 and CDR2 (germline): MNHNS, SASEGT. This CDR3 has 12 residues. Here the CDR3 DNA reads TGTGCCAGCAGACGGTCCCCCGACGAGCAGTACTTC. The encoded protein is CASRRSPDEQYF.

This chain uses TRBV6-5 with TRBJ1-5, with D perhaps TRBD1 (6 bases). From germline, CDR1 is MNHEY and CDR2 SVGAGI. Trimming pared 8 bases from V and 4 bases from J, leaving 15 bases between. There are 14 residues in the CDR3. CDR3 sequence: CASRETRGNQPQHF. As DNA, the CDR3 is TGTGCCAGCCGGGAGACAAGGGGGAATCAGCCCCAGCATTTT.

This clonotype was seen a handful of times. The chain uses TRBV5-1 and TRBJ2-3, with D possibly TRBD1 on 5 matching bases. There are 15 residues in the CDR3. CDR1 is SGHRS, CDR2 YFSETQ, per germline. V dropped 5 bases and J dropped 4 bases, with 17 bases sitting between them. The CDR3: CASSGRQGFPDTQYF. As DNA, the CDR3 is TGCGCCAGCAGTGGACGGCAGGGTTTTCCAGATACGCAGTATTTT.

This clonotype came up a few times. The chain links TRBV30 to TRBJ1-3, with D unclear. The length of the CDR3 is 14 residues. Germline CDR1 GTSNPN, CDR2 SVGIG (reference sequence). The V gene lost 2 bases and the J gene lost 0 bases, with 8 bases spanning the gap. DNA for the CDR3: TGTGCCTGGAGTCTGGGTTACTCTGGAAACACCATATATTTT. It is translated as CAWSLGYSGNTIYF.

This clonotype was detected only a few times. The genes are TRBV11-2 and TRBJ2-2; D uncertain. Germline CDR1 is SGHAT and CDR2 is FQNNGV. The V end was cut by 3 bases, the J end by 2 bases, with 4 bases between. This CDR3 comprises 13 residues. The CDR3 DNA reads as TGTGCCAGCAGCTTCAGCAACACCGGGGAGCTGTTTTTT. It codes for CASSFSNTGELFF.

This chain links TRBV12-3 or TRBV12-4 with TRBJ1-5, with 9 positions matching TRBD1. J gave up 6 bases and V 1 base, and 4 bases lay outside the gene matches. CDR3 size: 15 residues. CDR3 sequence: CASSLGTGAVQPQHF. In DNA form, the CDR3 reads TGTGCCAGCAGTTTAGGGACAGGGGCTGTTCAGCCCCAGCATTTT.

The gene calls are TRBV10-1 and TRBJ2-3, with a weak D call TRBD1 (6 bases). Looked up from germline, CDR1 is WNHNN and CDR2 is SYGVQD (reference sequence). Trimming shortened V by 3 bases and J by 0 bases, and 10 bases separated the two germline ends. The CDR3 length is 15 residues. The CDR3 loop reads CASSDPRGSTDTQYF. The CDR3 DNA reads TGCGCCAGCAGTGACCCCAGGGGAAGCACAGATACGCAGTATTTT.

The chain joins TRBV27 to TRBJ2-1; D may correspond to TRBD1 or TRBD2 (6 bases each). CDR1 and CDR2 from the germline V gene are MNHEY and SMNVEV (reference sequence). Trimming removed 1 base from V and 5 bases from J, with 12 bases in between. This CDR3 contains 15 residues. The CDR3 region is CASSLWRGKDNEQFF. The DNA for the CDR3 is TGTGCCAGCAGTTTATGGAGGGGGAAAGACAATGAGCAGTTCTTC.

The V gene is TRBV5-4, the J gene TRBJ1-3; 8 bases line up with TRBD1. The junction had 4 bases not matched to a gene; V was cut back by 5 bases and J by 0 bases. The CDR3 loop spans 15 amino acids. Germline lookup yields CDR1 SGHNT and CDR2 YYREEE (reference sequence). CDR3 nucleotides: TGTGCCAGCAGAGCAACAGGGGGCTCTGGAAACACCATATATTTT. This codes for CASRATGGSGNTIYF. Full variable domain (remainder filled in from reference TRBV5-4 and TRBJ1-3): ETGVTQSPTHLIKTRGQQVTLRCSSQSGHNTVSWYQQALGQGPQFIFQYYREEENGRGNFPPRFSGLQFPNYSSELNVNALELDDSALYLCASRATGGSGNTIYFGEGSWLTVV.

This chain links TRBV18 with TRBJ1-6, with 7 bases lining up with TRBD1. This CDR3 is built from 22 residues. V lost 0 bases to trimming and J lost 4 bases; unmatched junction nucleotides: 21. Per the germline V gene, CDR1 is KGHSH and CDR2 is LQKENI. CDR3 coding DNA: TGTGCCAGCTCACCACCGACACCGTGGGGGGAACAGGGGACGAGTTATAATTCACCCCTCCACTTT. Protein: CASSPPTPWGEQGTSYNSPLHF.

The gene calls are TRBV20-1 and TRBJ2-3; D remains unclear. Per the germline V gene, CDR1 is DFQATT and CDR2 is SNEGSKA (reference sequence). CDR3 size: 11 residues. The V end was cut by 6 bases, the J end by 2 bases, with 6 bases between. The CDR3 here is CSASVTDTQYF. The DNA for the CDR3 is TGCAGTGCCTCTGTCACAGATACGCAGTATTTT.

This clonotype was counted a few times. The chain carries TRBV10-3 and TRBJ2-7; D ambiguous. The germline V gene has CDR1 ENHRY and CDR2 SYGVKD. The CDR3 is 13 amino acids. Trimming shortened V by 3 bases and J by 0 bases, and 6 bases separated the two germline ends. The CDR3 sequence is CAISDKSSYEQYF. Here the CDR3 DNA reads TGTGCCATCAGTGATAAGAGCTCCTACGAGCAGTACTTC.

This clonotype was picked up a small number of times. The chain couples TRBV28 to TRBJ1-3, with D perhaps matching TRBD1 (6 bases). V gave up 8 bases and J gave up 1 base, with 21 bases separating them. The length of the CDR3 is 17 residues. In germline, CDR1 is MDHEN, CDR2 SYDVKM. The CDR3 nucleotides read TGTGCCAGCGGTACCTTACAGGGAAGATTATCTGGAAACACCATATATTTT. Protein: CASGTLQGRLSGNTIYF.

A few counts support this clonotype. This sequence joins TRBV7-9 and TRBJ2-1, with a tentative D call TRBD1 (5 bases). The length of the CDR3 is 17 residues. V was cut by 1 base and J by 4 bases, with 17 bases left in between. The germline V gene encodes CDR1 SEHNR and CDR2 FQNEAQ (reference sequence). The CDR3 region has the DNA TGTGCCAGCAGCTTAGGCTCCAGCAGGGTATCTTACAATGAGCAGTTCTTC. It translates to CASSLGSSRVSYNEQFF.

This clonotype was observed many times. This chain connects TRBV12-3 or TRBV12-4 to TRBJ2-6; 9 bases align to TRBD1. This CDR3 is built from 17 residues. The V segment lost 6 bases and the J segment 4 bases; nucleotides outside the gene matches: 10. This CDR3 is CASSPTDRGVGANVLTF. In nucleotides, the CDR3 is TGTGCCAGCAGCCCCACGGACAGGGGAGTAGGGGCCAACGTCCTGACTTTC.

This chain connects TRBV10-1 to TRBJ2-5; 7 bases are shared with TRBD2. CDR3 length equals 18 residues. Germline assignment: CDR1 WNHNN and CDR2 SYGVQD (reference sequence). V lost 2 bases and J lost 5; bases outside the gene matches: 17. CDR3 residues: CASSERISGPLISETQYF. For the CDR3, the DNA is TGCGCCAGCAGTGAGCGGATTAGCGGGCCCCTCATTTCCGAGACCCAGTACTTC.

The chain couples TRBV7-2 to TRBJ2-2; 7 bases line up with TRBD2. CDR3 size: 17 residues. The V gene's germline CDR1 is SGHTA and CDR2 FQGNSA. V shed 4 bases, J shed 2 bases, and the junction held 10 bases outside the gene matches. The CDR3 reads CASSSGAGRPNTGELFF. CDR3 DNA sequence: TGTGCCAGCAGCTCCGGAGCGGGGAGGCCAAACACCGGGGAGCTGTTTTTT.

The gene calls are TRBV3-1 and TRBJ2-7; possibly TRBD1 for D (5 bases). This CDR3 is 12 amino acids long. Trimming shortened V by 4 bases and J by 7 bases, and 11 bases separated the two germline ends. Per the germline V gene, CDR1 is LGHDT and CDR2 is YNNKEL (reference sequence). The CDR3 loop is CASSRAKGEQYF. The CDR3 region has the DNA TGTGCCAGCAGCCGGGCAAAGGGGGAGCAGTACTTC.

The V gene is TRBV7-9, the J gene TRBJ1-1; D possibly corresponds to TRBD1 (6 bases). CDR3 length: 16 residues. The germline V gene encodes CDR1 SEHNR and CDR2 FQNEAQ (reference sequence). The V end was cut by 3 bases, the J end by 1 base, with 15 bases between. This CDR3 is CASSFNPGQPNTEAFF. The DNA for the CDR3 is TGTGCCAGCAGCTTTAACCCCGGACAGCCGAACACTGAAGCTTTCTTT.

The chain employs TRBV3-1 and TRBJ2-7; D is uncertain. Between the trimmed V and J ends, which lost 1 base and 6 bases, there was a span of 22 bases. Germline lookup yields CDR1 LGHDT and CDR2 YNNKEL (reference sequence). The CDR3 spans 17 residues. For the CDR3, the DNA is TGTGCCAGCAGCCAAGGAAATTCCCGGCGATCCCCCGCCGAGCAGTACTTC. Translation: CASSQGNSRRSPAEQYF.

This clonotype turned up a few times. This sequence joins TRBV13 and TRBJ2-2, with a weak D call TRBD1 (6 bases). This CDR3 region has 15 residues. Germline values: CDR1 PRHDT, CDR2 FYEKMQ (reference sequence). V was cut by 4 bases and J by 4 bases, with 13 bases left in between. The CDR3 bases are TGTGCCAGCAGCTCCCTTCAGGGGTCCACCGGGGAGCTGTTTTTT. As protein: CASSSLQGSTGELFF.

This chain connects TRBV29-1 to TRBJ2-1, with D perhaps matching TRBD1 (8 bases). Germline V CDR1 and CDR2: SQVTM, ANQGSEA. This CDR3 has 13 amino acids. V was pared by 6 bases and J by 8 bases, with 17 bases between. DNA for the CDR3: TGCAGCGTGGGGGGGGGACAGGCGGATGAGCAGTTCTTC. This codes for CSVGGGQADEQFF.